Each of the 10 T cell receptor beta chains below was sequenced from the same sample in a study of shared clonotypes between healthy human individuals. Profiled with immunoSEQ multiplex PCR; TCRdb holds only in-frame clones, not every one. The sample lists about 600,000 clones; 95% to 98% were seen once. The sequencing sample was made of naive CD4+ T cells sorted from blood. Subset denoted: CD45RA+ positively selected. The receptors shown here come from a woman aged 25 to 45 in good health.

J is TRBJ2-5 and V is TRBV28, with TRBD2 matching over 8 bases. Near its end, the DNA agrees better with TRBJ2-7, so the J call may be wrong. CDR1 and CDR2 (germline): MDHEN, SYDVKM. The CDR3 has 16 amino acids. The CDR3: CASSLGNAGGIYEQYF. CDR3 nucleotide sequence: TGTGCCAGCAGTTTGGGGAACGCGGGAGGAATCTACGAGCAGTACTTC.

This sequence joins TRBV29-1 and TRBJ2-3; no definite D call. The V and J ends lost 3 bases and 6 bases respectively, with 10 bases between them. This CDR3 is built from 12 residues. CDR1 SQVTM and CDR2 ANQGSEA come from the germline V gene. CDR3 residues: CSVDSAADTQYF. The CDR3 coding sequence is TGCAGCGTTGATAGTGCCGCCGATACGCAGTATTTT.

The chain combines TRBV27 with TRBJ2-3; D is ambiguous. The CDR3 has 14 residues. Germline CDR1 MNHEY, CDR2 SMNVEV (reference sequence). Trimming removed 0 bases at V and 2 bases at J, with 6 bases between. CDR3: CASSLSASTDTQYF. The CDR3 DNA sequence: TGTGCCAGCAGTTTATCAGCTTCCACAGATACGCAGTATTTT.

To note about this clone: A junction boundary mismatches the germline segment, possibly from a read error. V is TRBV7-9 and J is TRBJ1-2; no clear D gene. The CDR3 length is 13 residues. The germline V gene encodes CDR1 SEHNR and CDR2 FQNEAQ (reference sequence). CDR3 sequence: CASSRPPGRELAF. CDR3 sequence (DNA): TGTGCCAGCAGCCGCCCCCCCGGCCGCGAGCTGGCCTTC. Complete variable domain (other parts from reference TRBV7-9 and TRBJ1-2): DTGVSQNPRHKITKRGQNVTFRCDPISEHNRLYWYRQTLGQGPEFLTYFQNEAQLEKSRLLSDRFSAERPKGSFSTLEIQRTEQGDSAMYLCASSRPPGRELAFGSGTRLTVV.

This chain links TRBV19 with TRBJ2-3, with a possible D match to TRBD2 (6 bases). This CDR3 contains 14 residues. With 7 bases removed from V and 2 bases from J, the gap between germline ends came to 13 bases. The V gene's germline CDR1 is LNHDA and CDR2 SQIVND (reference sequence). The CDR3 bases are TGTGCCAGTAAAGACGGGGGATTCACAGATACGCAGTATTTT. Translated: CASKDGGFTDTQYF.

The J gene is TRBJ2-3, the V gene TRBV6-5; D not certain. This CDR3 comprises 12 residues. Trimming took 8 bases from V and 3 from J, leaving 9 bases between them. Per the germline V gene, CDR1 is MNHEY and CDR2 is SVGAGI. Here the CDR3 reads CASGRRTDTQYF. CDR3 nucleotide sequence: TGTGCCAGCGGCAGAAGGACAGATACGCAGTATTTT.

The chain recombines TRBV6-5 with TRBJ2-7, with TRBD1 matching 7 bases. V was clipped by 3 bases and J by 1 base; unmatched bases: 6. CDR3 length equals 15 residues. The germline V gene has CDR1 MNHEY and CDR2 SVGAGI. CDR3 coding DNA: TGTGCCAGCAGTTATTCGGGACAGACATCCTACGAGCAGTACTTC. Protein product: CASSYSGQTSYEQYF.

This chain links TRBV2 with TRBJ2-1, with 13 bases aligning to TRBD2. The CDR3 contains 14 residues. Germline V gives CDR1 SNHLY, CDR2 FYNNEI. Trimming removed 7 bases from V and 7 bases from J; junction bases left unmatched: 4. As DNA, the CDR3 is TGTGCCAGCATGGGACTAGCGGGGAGGAATGAGCAGTTCTTC. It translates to CASMGLAGRNEQFF.

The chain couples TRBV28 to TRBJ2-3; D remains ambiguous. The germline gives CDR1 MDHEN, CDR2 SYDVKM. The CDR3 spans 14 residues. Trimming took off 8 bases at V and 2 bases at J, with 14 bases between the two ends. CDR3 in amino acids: CASHYALNTDTQYF. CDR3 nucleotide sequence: TGTGCCAGCCACTACGCCCTAAACACAGATACGCAGTATTTT.

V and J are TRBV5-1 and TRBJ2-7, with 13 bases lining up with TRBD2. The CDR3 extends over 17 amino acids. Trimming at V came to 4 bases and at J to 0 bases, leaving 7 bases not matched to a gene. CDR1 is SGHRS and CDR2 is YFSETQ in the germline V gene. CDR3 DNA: TGCGCCAGCAGCGGAGGACTAGCGGGAGCCACCTCCTACGAGCAGTACTTC. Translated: CASSGGLAGATSYEQYF.